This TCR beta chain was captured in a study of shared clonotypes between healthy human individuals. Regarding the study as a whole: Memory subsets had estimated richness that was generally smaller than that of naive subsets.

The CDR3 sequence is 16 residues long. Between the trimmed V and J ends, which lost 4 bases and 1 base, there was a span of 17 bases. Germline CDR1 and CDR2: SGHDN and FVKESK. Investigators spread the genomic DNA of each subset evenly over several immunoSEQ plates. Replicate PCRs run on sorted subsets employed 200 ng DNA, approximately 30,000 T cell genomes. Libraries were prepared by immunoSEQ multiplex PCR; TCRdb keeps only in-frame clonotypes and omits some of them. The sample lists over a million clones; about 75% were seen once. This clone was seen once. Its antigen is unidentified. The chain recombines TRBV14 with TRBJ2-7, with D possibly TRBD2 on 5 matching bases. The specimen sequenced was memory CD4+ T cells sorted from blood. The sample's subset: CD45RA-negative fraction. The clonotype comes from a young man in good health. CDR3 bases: TGTGCCAGCAGCCGCGGGCACCTTGGTGGGTCCTACGAGCAGTACTTC. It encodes CASSRGHLGGSYEQYF.